This TCR beta chain was observed in a study of spatial heterogeneity in lung cancer (dated 2019 in TCRdb). Regarding the study in general: Beta-chain transcripts were consistently detected in greater numbers than alpha-chain transcripts, which likely reflects a higher abundance of beta-chain transcripts. In the raw uncorrected reads, each unique combination of TCR and UMI appeared more than ten times on average. The study linked features of the TCR repertoire to counts of nonsynonymous mutations, which were determined by whole-exome sequencing of tumor tissue. Both alpha and beta chains were TCR-sequenced in samples taken at surgery, namely 220 tumor regions, approximately 63 matched nontumor lung samples and about 58 PBMC samples. TCR alpha and beta repertoires were quantitatively compared across multiple tumor regions, matched nontumor lung and blood in non-small cell lung cancer.

Concerning this clonotype itself: Its antigen is unknown. No quality values exist for individual bases; no much larger clone is one base distant.

Study-level results and caveats: Ubiquitous expanded tumor TCRs showed up in blood more often at tumor resection than at routine follow-up. Additional single-cell paired TCR alpha and beta sequencing was considered necessary to confirm, at a functional level, the hypothesis that regional TCRs recognize regional mutations.

Library preparation was by 5' RACE. Reads for this sample came from a NextSeq 500. To allow correction of PCR and sequencing errors, the TCR library protocol tagged every TCR cDNA molecule with a unique molecular identifier. The original pipeline was this. TCR identification, UMI-based error correction and CDR3 extraction were all carried out with Decombinator tools. TCRs above a frequency of 2 per 1,000, corresponding to the top 1% of the tumor frequency distribution, were defined as expanded. Renyi diversity was computed with the R vegan package after each repertoire had been subsampled 100 times to 5,000 TCRs. CDR3 similarity networks were built from amino acid triplet string-kernel similarity, with CDR3s being connected when pairwise similarity was above 0.82. TCRdb redid the processing of the public reads, applying fastp at Q25 and MiXCR, and retained in-frame beta chains. Each entry merges the rows of one CDR3 protein and shows their most common DNA and genes. The V and J calls and clone size come from TCRdb's table, not from the authors' own analysis. The sample table records 40,000 to 50,000 distinct CDR3 sequences; roughly an eighth of these occur just once. Of the sample, approximately 60% is held by the ten largest clones.

V sheds 6 bases and J sheds 2 bases, leaving 15 bases between their ends. The germline V gene sets CDR1 to SNHLY and CDR2 to FYNNEI. The CDR3 goes from the cysteine to the phenylalanine over 15 residues. Only the CDR3 region is kept as DNA, spanning 45 bases read in frame from base 1. This sample's time point label indicates: sample taken at primary tumor resection. Donors were 72 patients with early-stage, untreated non-small cell lung cancer from the lung TRACERx cohort. TCR sequencing used whole RNA extracted from tumor and nontumor lung tissue, or from cryopreserved PBMC samples, without cell sorting. Only patients for whom sufficient RNA was available from at least two tumor regions were selected for TCR sequencing.

This sequence originates from a male donor with early-stage non-small cell lung cancer. The sequencing here drew on PBMCs, taken at surgery. The chain is encoded by TRBV2 joined to TRBJ2-3; possibly the D gene is TRBD2, per 7 matching bases. This receptor carries the CDR3 CASRQGLIDTDTQYF. The bases are TGTGCCAGCAGACAGGGACTAATCGACACAGATACGCAGTATTTT.